This T cell receptor beta chain came from a study of OX40 agonist ivuxolimab in advanced cancers. Across the whole study: Ivuxolimab, an antibody acting as an agonist of OX40 (CD134), was used to treat patients. The study reported partial responses in three patients: one hepatocellular carcinoma, two cutaneous melanoma.

A remark on this clone: Its target is unknown.

General observations from the study: Averaging showed that CD8+ T cells had more expanded clones than CD4+ did.

Germline CDR1 is SGHRS and CDR2 is YFSETQ. Trimming removed 4 bases at V and 1 base at J, with 17 bases between. CDR3 length: 16 amino acids. Clones were read by immunoSEQ multiplex PCR, and TCRdb kept only the in-frame ones, dropping some. The sample includes about 89,000 clones, roughly 88% seen only once; the top ten take approximately 0.28%. The sample in question was CD4+ or CD8+ T cells sorted from blood, obtained in a trial of the OX40 agonist ivuxolimab. The receptor was derived from an adult with an advanced solid tumor such as melanoma, head and neck, liver or kidney cancer. This chain joins TRBV5-1 and TRBJ1-1; D gene uncertain. The CDR3 DNA follows: TGCGCCAGCAGCCCACCGACGGGAGTCACGAACACTGAAGCTTTCTTT. This gives the protein CASSPPTGVTNTEAFF.